This entry lists 29 T cell receptor beta chains sequenced from one sample in a study of T cell responses to AZD1222 COVID-19 vaccine (dated by TCRdb to about 2021). Taken with the paper, the label for time point translates to: about 28 days (+/-7) after the second vaccine dose. Library construction relied on the immunoSEQ multiplex PCR assay. TCRdb took over this immuneACCESS table, retaining in-frame rearrangements with V and J assigned. Such tables are incomplete; in checked studies, under half of the missing clones stem from an unresolved V gene, and the remainder is unexplained. The sample table shows approximately 110,000 clones, and approximately 89% are seen once. Together, the top ten hold just under 4.5% of the sample. The sequencing here drew on peripheral blood, taken 28 days after the second AZD1222 dose. The receptors originated from an adult who received the AZD1222 COVID-19 vaccine.

This chain joins TRBV2 and TRBJ1-2, with D tentatively TRBD1 (6 bases). Germline-derived CDR1 and CDR2 are SNHLY and FYNNEI. With 9 bases removed from V and 1 base from J, the gap between germline ends came to 9 bases. The CDR3 extends over 12 amino acids. The CDR3 DNA reads TGTGCCAGACAGGGATATAACTATGGCTACACCTTC. Translated: CARQGYNYGYTF.

The chain joins TRBV7-2 to TRBJ2-5, with 7 bases matching TRBD2. This CDR3 has 16 residues. Germline V gene sequence: CDR1 SGHTA, CDR2 FQGNSA. V gave up 2 bases and J gave up 0 bases; unmatched junction bases: 6. CDR3 amino acids: CASSLPLGGYQETQYF. The CDR3 DNA reads TGTGCCAGCAGCTTACCTCTGGGGGGGTACCAAGAGACCCAGTACTTC.

CDR3 coding DNA: TGTGCCAGCAGTTCTGAACTTAGGCAGTACTTC. It translates to CASSSELRQYF. The V and J genes are TRBV6-6 and TRBJ2-7; no definite D call. Trimming took 4 bases from V and 9 from J, leaving 10 bases between them. The CDR3 length is 11 residues. Germline lookup yields CDR1 MNHNY and CDR2 SVGAGI (reference sequence).

To note about this clone: Other nucleotide sequences in the sample specify the same CDR3. J is TRBJ1-1 and V is TRBV5-1, with D unresolved. Germline V CDR1 and CDR2: SGHRS, YFSETQ. The CDR3 covers 14 residues. V was pared by 4 bases and J by 0 bases, with 10 bases between. The CDR3 bases are TGCGCCAGCAGCCTCGGCAGTATGAACACTGAAGCTTTCTTT. It encodes CASSLGSMNTEAFF.

The chain has TRBV5-1 and TRBJ1-4, with D perhaps TRBD1 (5 bases). Per germline, CDR1 SGHRS and CDR2 YFSETQ. Deletions cut 4 bases from V and 6 bases from J, with 19 bases between. The CDR3 consists of 16 residues. CDR3 sequence: CASSTAVSGRDEKLFF. In DNA form, the CDR3 reads TGCGCCAGCAGCACGGCGGTTTCGGGGCGGGATGAAAAACTGTTTTTT.

This chain connects TRBV5-1 to TRBJ2-5; 9 positions agree with TRBD1. Losses at the gene ends were 4 bases for V and 2 bases for J; bases not matched to a gene: 6. There are 15 residues in the CDR3. Germline V CDR1 and CDR2: SGHRS, YFSETQ. The CDR3 nucleotides are TGCGCCAGCAGCAACTTCGGGACAGGGCAAGAGACCCAGTACTTC. This codes for CASSNFGTGQETQYF. Together with reference TRBV5-1 and TRBJ2-5, the CDR3 gives the full variable domain: KAGVTQTPRYLIKTRGQQVTLSCSPISGHRSVSWYQQTPGQGLQFLFEYFSETQRNKGNFPGRFSGRQFSNSRSEMNVSTLELGDSALYLCASSNFGTGQETQYFGPGTRLLVL.

There are a few counts of this clone. The identical CDR3 is also encoded by other nucleotide sequences in the sample. The rearrangement uses TRBV4-1 and TRBJ1-2; D gene unclear. The length of the CDR3 is 13 residues. Trimming took off 0 bases at V and 5 bases at J, with 7 bases between the two ends. The V gene's germline CDR1 is MGHRA and CDR2 YSYEKL. The CDR3 DNA is TGCGCCAGCAGCCAAGATCTGGGGTATGGCTACACCTTC. Its translation: CASSQDLGYGYTF.

The V and J genes are TRBV7-2 and TRBJ1-6, with D possibly matching TRBD1 (5 bases). This CDR3 spans 14 amino acids. CDR1 and CDR2 from the germline V gene are SGHTA and FQGNSA. With 5 bases removed from V and 7 bases from J, the gap between germline ends came to 12 bases. In DNA form, the CDR3 reads TGTGCCAGCAGCCCGGGACCGATAAATTCACCCCTCCACTTT. It encodes CASSPGPINSPLHF.

The chain links TRBV7-9 to TRBJ1-2; 7 bases agree with TRBD1. The germline gives CDR1 SEHNR, CDR2 FQNEAQ (reference sequence). With 1 base clipped from V and 6 bases from J, the junction kept 8 bases outside the gene matches. The CDR3 contains 15 residues. CDR3 amino acids: CASSLEGARADGYTF. DNA for the CDR3: TGTGCCAGCAGCTTAGAGGGGGCGCGAGCGGATGGCTACACCTTC.

The rearrangement links TRBV27 to TRBJ1-3; 10 bases line up with TRBD1. Germline V gene sequence: CDR1 MNHEY, CDR2 SMNVEV (reference sequence). The V and J ends lost 5 bases and 0 bases, in that order; junction bases with no gene match: 10. This CDR3 spans 18 amino acids. The CDR3 DNA sequence: TGTGCCAGCAGTCAAAGGCGGACAGGGGGGCTCTCTGGAAACACCATATATTTT. Protein product: CASSQRRTGGLSGNTIYF.

V is TRBV9 and J is TRBJ2-7; D not certain. V was trimmed by 1 base and J by 2 bases, leaving 10 bases between them. CDR1 is SGDLS, CDR2 YYNGEE, per germline. This CDR3 region has 14 residues. CDR3 in DNA: TGTGCCAGCAGCGTAAACAGCAAAACCTACGAGCAGTACTTC. Encoded protein: CASSVNSKTYEQYF.

Written as DNA, the CDR3 is TGTGCCAGCAGCGGGGTATTGTCGGCTCGCCATAGCAATCAGCCCCAGCATTTT. Residues: CASSGVLSARHSNQPQHF. The chain carries TRBV28 and TRBJ1-5; D gene unclear. CDR3 size: 18 residues. CDR1 is MDHEN, CDR2 SYDVKM, per germline. Trimming pared 6 bases from V and 0 bases from J, leaving 21 bases between.

The chain uses TRBV28 and TRBJ2-1; TRBD2 agrees at 9 bases. The germline V gene encodes CDR1 MDHEN and CDR2 SYDVKM. V was clipped by 6 bases and J by 4 bases; unmatched bases: 7. The CDR3 is made up of 15 amino acids. DNA of the CDR3: TGTGCCAGCAGAAGATCGAGCGGGGGGTACAATGAGCAGTTCTTC. It yields the protein CASRRSSGGYNEQFF.

The chain joins TRBV11-2 to TRBJ2-7; either TRBD1 or TRBD2 may supply D (5 bases each). The V end lost 0 bases, the J end lost 3 bases, and 18 bases lay between the germline ends. CDR1 is SGHAT and CDR2 is FQNNGV in the germline V gene. The CDR3 contains 17 residues. In DNA, the CDR3 is TGTGCCAGCAGCTTAGATTCGATAGAGGGGCCCTACTACGAGCAGTACTTC. Encoded protein: CASSLDSIEGPYYEQYF.

The chain uses TRBV4-1 and TRBJ2-7, with D unresolved. Trimming removed 0 bases from V and 3 bases from J, with 15 bases in between. CDR1 MGHRA and CDR2 YSYEKL come from the germline V gene. The CDR3 loop spans 16 amino acids. CDR3 loop: CASSQDEAGGDYEQYF. In DNA, the CDR3 is TGCGCCAGCAGCCAAGATGAAGCAGGTGGGGACTACGAGCAGTACTTC.

V gene TRBV6-1 combines with J gene TRBJ1-1; maybe TRBD1 (6 bases). Germline CDR1 MNHNS, CDR2 SASEGT. This CDR3 is 15 amino acids long. V dropped 3 bases and J dropped 3 bases, with 14 bases sitting between them. CDR3 nucleotides: TGTGCCAGCAGTGAGTGGGCAGGGGTGGACACTGAAGCTTTCTTT. It yields the protein CASSEWAGVDTEAFF.

The gene calls are TRBV7-3 and TRBJ1-1; the match to TRBD1 covers 11 bases. Germline V gene sequence: CDR1 SGHTA, CDR2 FQGTGA. Trimming removed 6 bases from V and 0 bases from J; junction bases left unmatched: 6. The CDR3 is 16 residues long. CDR3 in DNA: TGTGCCAGCAGTCCCGGGACAGGGGGAATGAACACTGAAGCTTTCTTT. Encoded protein: CASSPGTGGMNTEAFF.

The rearrangement links TRBV30 to TRBJ1-1; no definite D call. Trimming took off 6 bases at V and 0 bases at J, with 23 bases between the two ends. The germline V gene encodes CDR1 GTSNPN and CDR2 SVGIG (reference sequence). This CDR3 has 17 residues. CDR3 coding DNA: TGTGCCTGCCTGCCCTCTCTGGGTCCAGGAGTGAACACTGAAGCTTTCTTT. Translated: CACLPSLGPGVNTEAFF.

The chain couples TRBV7-2 to TRBJ1-5; D is ambiguous. CDR1 is SGHTA, CDR2 FQGNSA, per germline. Trimming left V 8 bases short and J 0 bases short, with 5 bases between. CDR3 length: 12 residues. The CDR3 sequence: CASGPSNQPQHF. The CDR3 region has the DNA TGTGCCAGCGGACCTAGCAATCAGCCCCAGCATTTT.

This chain connects TRBV6-5 to TRBJ2-2; TRBD1 matches 9 bases. This CDR3 is 14 amino acids long. The ends lost 6 bases at V and 9 bases at J; junction bases unmatched: 8. CDR1 MNHEY and CDR2 SVGAGI come from the germline V gene. CDR3 region: CASRRRTGVRELFF. The CDR3, as DNA: TGTGCCAGCAGACGTAGGACAGGGGTGAGGGAGCTGTTTTTT.

CDR3 sequence reads: CASSLEVTGGETQYF. The CDR3, as DNA: TGTGCCAGCAGCTTAGAGGTTACGGGGGGAGAGACCCAGTACTTC. The genes are TRBV7-9 and TRBJ2-5, with 7 bases that match TRBD2. Per the germline V gene, CDR1 is SEHNR and CDR2 is FQNEAQ (reference sequence). The CDR3 has 15 residues. Germline trimming cut 1 base from V and 4 bases from J; bases unmatched to any gene: 6.

This sequence joins TRBV7-8 and TRBJ2-2; D gene uncertain. The CDR3 runs 14 residues. Germline values: CDR1 SGHVS, CDR2 FQNEAQ. V was clipped by 5 bases and J by 3 bases, with 10 bases between them. This CDR3 reads CASSRGYDTGELFF. As DNA, the CDR3 is TGTGCCAGCAGCCGAGGTTATGACACCGGGGAGCTGTTTTTT.

The chain recombines TRBV7-2 with TRBJ1-1; D remains ambiguous. Germline V gene lookup returns CDR1 SGHTA and CDR2 FQGNSA. Trimming stripped 5 bases from V and 5 bases from J, with 9 bases between. The CDR3 is 12 amino acids. CDR3 in amino acids: CASSPRQTEAFF. The CDR3 DNA reads TGTGCCAGCAGCCCGAGGCAGACTGAAGCTTTCTTT.

This sequence joins TRBV28 and TRBJ2-6; no reliable D call. This CDR3 contains 15 residues. Germline V gene data show CDR1 as MDHEN and CDR2 as SYDVKM. Trimming took off 3 bases at V and 4 bases at J, with 10 bases between the two ends. The CDR3 sequence: CASSFRLGGANVLTF. DNA for the CDR3: TGTGCCAGCAGTTTTAGGCTCGGGGGGGCCAACGTCCTGACTTTC. The variable domain in full, completed from reference TRBV28 and TRBJ2-6, reads DVKVTQSSRYLVKRTGEKVFLECVQDMDHENMFWYRQDPGLGLRLIYFSYDVKMKEKGDIPEGYSVSREKKERFSLILESASTNQTSMYLCASSFRLGGANVLTFGAGSRLTVL.

J is TRBJ2-7 and V is TRBV4-3, with a weak D call TRBD2 (6 bases). Germline lookup yields CDR1 LGHNA and CDR2 YSLEER. The CDR3 runs 16 residues. The V gene lost 0 bases and the J gene lost 1 base, with 13 bases spanning the gap. CDR3 in amino acids: CASSQDASGRSYEQYF. CDR3 bases: TGCGCCAGCAGCCAAGACGCCAGCGGGCGATCCTACGAGCAGTACTTC.

The chain combines TRBV27 with TRBJ2-5, with TRBD2 identical over 8 bases. V lost 9 bases and J lost 1; bases outside the gene matches: 7. This CDR3 contains 14 residues. In germline, CDR1 is MNHEY, CDR2 SMNVEV (reference sequence). As DNA, the CDR3 is TGTGCCAGTTCGGGGGGGCATCTCCAAGAGACCCAGTACTTC. This codes for CASSGGHLQETQYF.

The J gene is TRBJ2-7, the V gene TRBV6-4, with D perhaps given as TRBD1 or TRBD2 (6 bases each). Deletions cut 9 bases from V and 0 bases from J, with 18 bases between. In germline, CDR1 is MRHNA, CDR2 SNTAGT. The CDR3 is 15 amino acids. The CDR3 region is CARQGLATSSYEQYF. CDR3 bases: TGTGCCAGACAGGGACTGGCGACTAGCTCCTACGAGCAGTACTTC.

Here the CDR3 DNA reads TGCGCCAGCAGCTTGGTACCGGGGGCCACCTACGAGCAGTACTTC. Its translation: CASSLVPGATYEQYF. The J gene is TRBJ2-7, the V gene TRBV5-1; D assignment may be TRBD1 or TRBD2 (6 bases each). The CDR3 is 15 residues long. Per the germline V gene, CDR1 is SGHRS and CDR2 is YFSETQ. The ends were cut back, 0 bases at V and 2 bases at J, with 12 bases in the middle. Drawing the rest from reference TRBV5-1 and TRBJ2-7, the complete variable domain is KAGVTQTPRYLIKTRGQQVTLSCSPISGHRSVSWYQQTPGQGLQFLFEYFSETQRNKGNFPGRFSGRQFSNSRSEMNVSTLELGDSALYLCASSLVPGATYEQYFGPGTRLTVT.

The chain carries TRBV5-4 and TRBJ2-5; D possibly uses TRBD1 or TRBD2 (7 bases each). This CDR3 contains 17 residues. Between the trimmed V and J ends, which lost 7 bases and 0 bases, there was a span of 22 bases. Germline V gives CDR1 SGHNT, CDR2 YYREEE (reference sequence). CDR3: CASGQWVQGGYQETQYF. DNA for the CDR3: TGTGCCAGCGGTCAATGGGTCCAGGGGGGGTACCAAGAGACCCAGTACTTC.